Listed below are T cell receptor beta chains from one sample, sequenced in a study of OX40 agonist ivuxolimab in advanced cancers. This table comes from immunoSEQ multiplex PCR, and its TCRdb copy is limited to in-frame clones, with some not included. The data show tens of thousands of clones, about nine tenths seen once. The specimen comprised CD4+ or CD8+ T cells sorted from blood, sampled in a trial of the OX40 agonist ivuxolimab. The receptors were sampled from an adult with an advanced solid tumor such as melanoma, head and neck, liver or kidney cancer. CDR3s include the opening cysteine and the closing phenylalanine or tryptophan. The order of the fields is D gene, J gene, V gene, clone size, CDR3 protein, CDR3 DNA. A D gene is named only where the DNA matches it firmly. A row's size may be missing; if present it is once, few, many or a size class.

D: TRBD2; J: TRBJ2-3; V: TRBV7-9; size: -; CDR3: CASSPRLAGPPTDTQYF; DNA: TGTGCCAGCAGCCCCAGACTAGCGGGGCCGCCCACAGATACGCAGTATTTT
D: -; J: TRBJ1-3; V: TRBV9; size: -; CDR3: CASSVARQGPGNTVYF; DNA: TGTGCCAGCAGCGTAGCTCGGCAGGGCCCAGGAAACACCGTATATTTT
D: -; J: TRBJ1-2; V: TRBV10-3; size: -; CDR3: CAISELTLYGYTF; DNA: TGTGCCATCAGTGAGTTAACCCTTTATGGCTACACCTTC
D: -; J: TRBJ2-5; V: TRBV2; size: once; CDR3: CASSEAPGAQETQYF; DNA: TGTGCCAGCAGTGAAGCTCCGGGGGCCCAAGAGACCCAGTACTTC
D: TRBD2; J: TRBJ2-7; V: TRBV7-2; size: -; CDR3: CASSVRRVAGGLEQYF; DNA: TGTGCCAGCAGCGTCAGACGGGTAGCGGGGGGGCTCGAGCAGTACTTC
D: -; J: TRBJ2-4; V: TRBV7-6; size: once; CDR3: CASSLGGRGLDIQYF; DNA: TGTGCCAGCAGCTTAGGGGGGAGGGGGCTGGACATTCAGTACTTC
D: TRBD1; J: TRBJ1-1; V: TRBV7-9; size: few; CDR3: CASSRTRTGENTEAFF; DNA: TGTGCCAGCAGCCGAACAAGGACAGGAGAGAACACTGAAGCTTTCTTT
D: TRBD1; J: TRBJ1-3; V: TRBV27; size: -; CDR3: CASSILTGEAGNTIYF; DNA: TGTGCCAGCAGTATTCTTACAGGGGAGGCTGGAAACACCATATATTTT
D: -; J: TRBJ2-7; V: TRBV29-1; size: -; CDR3: CSVGVGRAEQYF; DNA: TGCAGCGTTGGGGTCGGGAGAGCCGAGCAGTACTTC
D: TRBD1; J: TRBJ1-2; V: TRBV6-6; size: -; CDR3: CASSFQGARGYTF; DNA: TGTGCCAGCAGTTTCCAGGGGGCGAGGGGCTACACCTTC
D: -; J: TRBJ1-2; V: TRBV25-1; size: -; CDR3: CASSGPYGYTF; DNA: TGTGCCAGCAGTGGGCCCTATGGCTACACCTTC
D: -; J: TRBJ2-2; V: TRBV30; size: once; CDR3: CASNTGELFF; DNA: TGTGCCTCAAACACCGGGGAGCTGTTTTTT
D: -; J: TRBJ1-6; V: TRBV27; size: -; CDR3: CASSFVPYNSPLHF; DNA: TGTGCCAGCAGTTTTGTACCGTATAATTCACCCCTCCACTTT
D: -; J: TRBJ2-7; V: TRBV6-5; size: -; CDR3: CASSWDTGGEQYF; DNA: TGTGCCAGCAGTTGGGACACCGGGGGAGAGCAGTACTTC
D: TRBD1; J: TRBJ1-1; V: TRBV5-1; size: once; CDR3: CADIRRYFPQQGEAFF; DNA: TGCGCGGATATACGGCGGTATTTCCCTCAACAGGGGGAAGCTTTCTTT
D: -; J: TRBJ2-1; V: TRBV9; size: -; CDR3: CASSVGLSSSYNEQFF; DNA: TGTGCCAGCAGCGTAGGACTATCGAGCTCCTACAATGAGCAGTTCTTC
D: -; J: TRBJ1-1; V: TRBV4-3; size: -; CDR3: CASSQDWGMNTEAFF; DNA: TGCGCCAGCAGCCAAGATTGGGGCATGAACACTGAAGCTTTCTTT
D: TRBD2; J: TRBJ2-2; V: TRBV10-1; size: -; CDR3: CASSEPYYGGRASRGVGELFF; DNA: TGCGCCAGCAGTGAGCCCTACTACGGCGGGAGGGCCTCACGGGGGGTCGGGGAGCTGTTTTTT
D: -; J: TRBJ2-5; V: TRBV2; size: -; CDR3: CASSGAPGETQYF; DNA: TGTGCCAGCAGTGGGGCCCCGGGAGAGACCCAGTACTTC
D: TRBD1; J: TRBJ2-7; V: TRBV7-8; size: -; CDR3: CASSPWDRDYEQYF; DNA: TGTGCCAGCAGCCCGTGGGACAGGGATTACGAGCAGTACTTC
D: TRBD2; J: TRBJ2-5; V: TRBV7-9; size: -; CDR3: CASSLGLAGGNQETQYF; DNA: TGTGCCAGCAGCTTAGGTCTAGCGGGAGGTAATCAAGAGACCCAGTACTTC
D: -; J: TRBJ2-7; V: TRBV5-6; size: once; CDR3: CASSSRDRYEQYF; DNA: TGTGCCAGCAGCTCGCGGGACCGCTACGAGCAGTACTTC
D: -; J: TRBJ1-3; V: TRBV6-1; size: -; CDR3: CASRSQSSSGNTIYF; DNA: TGTGCCAGCAGGTCCCAGTCGTCCTCTGGAAACACCATATATTTT
D: -; J: TRBJ2-7; V: TRBV4-3; size: once; CDR3: CASSQVVGSTYEQYF; DNA: TGCGCCAGCAGCCAAGTCGTAGGTTCAACCTACGAGCAGTACTTC
D: TRBD1; J: TRBJ1-5; V: TRBV30; size: -; CDR3: CAWSVLEGAQPQHF; DNA: TGTGCCTGGAGTGTATTGGAGGGGGCTCAGCCCCAGCATTTT
D: TRBD2; J: TRBJ2-7; V: TRBV5-4; size: once; CDR3: CASSLSETSGGIGQYF; DNA: TGTGCCAGCAGCTTGAGCGAGACTAGCGGGGGAATTGGGCAGTACTTC
D: -; J: TRBJ2-5; V: TRBV7-6; size: -; CDR3: CASSLTASMGYQETQYF; DNA: TGTGCCAGCAGCTTAACTGCCTCGATGGGATACCAAGAGACCCAGTACTTC
D: TRBD1; J: TRBJ2-1; V: TRBV7-3; size: -; CDR3: CASSLGQVSDEQFF; DNA: TGTGCCAGCAGCTTGGGACAGGTATCGGATGAGCAGTTCTTC
D: TRBD2; J: TRBJ2-7; V: TRBV7-2; size: -; CDR3: CASSLTSGRGSYEQYF; DNA: TGTGCCAGCAGCTTGACTAGCGGGAGGGGGTCCTACGAGCAGTACTTC
D: TRBD2; J: TRBJ2-7; V: TRBV27; size: -; CDR3: CASIGGANYEQYF; DNA: TGTGCCAGCATCGGGGGGGCGAACTACGAGCAGTACTTC
D: TRBD1; J: TRBJ2-3; V: TRBV7-6; size: -; CDR3: CASSFILPGTGGIHF; DNA: TGTGCCAGCAGTTTTATCCTTCCCGGGACAGGGGGCATCCATTTT
D: -; J: TRBJ2-7; V: TRBV7-9; size: -; CDR3: CASSLVTGSYEQYF; DNA: TGTGCCAGCAGCTTAGTGACGGGATCCTACGAGCAGTACTTC
D: TRBD2; J: TRBJ2-3; V: TRBV19; size: -; CDR3: CASSIIGPSGGASTDTQYF; DNA: TGTGCCAGTAGTATAATCGGCCCCTCGGGAGGGGCAAGCACAGATACGCAGTATTTT
D: -; J: TRBJ2-7; V: TRBV7-2; size: -; CDR3: CASSSLSNSYEQYF; DNA: TGTGCCAGCAGCTCCCTTTCAAACTCCTACGAGCAGTACTTC
D: TRBD1; J: TRBJ2-5; V: TRBV6-5; size: -; CDR3: CASSPGTAQETQYF; DNA: TGTGCCAGCAGCCCGGGGACAGCGCAAGAGACCCAGTACTTC
D: TRBD2; J: TRBJ2-3; V: TRBV7-9; size: -; CDR3: CASSLPGRGDTQYF; DNA: TGTGCCAGCAGCTTACCAGGGAGGGGAGATACGCAGTATTTT
D: TRBD2; J: TRBJ2-1; V: TRBV7-9; size: -; CDR3: CASSSPLAGSFNEQFF; DNA: TGTGCCAGCAGCTCCCCACTAGCGGGCAGCTTCAATGAGCAGTTCTTC
D: -; J: TRBJ1-2; V: TRBV19; size: -; CDR3: CASSPHQEINYGYTF; DNA: TGTGCCAGTAGTCCCCACCAGGAAATTAACTATGGCTACACCTTC
D: -; J: TRBJ1-5; V: TRBV15; size: -; CDR3: CATSRDHDPPNQPQHF; DNA: TGTGCCACCAGCAGAGATCACGACCCACCCAATCAGCCCCAGCATTTT
D: TRBD1; J: TRBJ2-7; V: TRBV5-1; size: -; CDR3: CASSWGQGGYEQYF; DNA: TGCGCCAGCAGCTGGGGACAGGGGGGGTACGAGCAGTACTTC
D: -; J: TRBJ1-5; V: TRBV5-6; size: -; CDR3: CASSYGDRGNQPQHF; DNA: TGTGCCAGCAGTTACGGGGATCGGGGCAATCAGCCCCAGCATTTT
D: -; J: TRBJ2-5; V: TRBV7-9; size: -; CDR3: CASSLSLRWETQYF; DNA: TGTGCCAGCAGCTTGTCGCTTCGTTGGGAGACCCAGTACTTC
D: -; J: TRBJ2-1; V: TRBV7-9; size: -; CDR3: CADSFKQGSEQFF; DNA: TGTGCCGACAGCTTTAAACAAGGGAGTGAGCAGTTCTTC
D: -; J: TRBJ2-7; V: TRBV14; size: few; CDR3: CASSLDRDYEQYF; DNA: TGTGCCAGCAGCCTTGACAGAGACTACGAGCAGTACTTC
D: -; J: TRBJ2-7; V: TRBV28; size: medium-sized; CDR3: CASTLGQGGPYEQYF; DNA: TGTGCCAGCACCCTTGGGCAGGGGGGGCCCTACGAGCAGTACTTC
D: TRBD2; J: TRBJ2-1; V: TRBV4-3; size: -; CDR3: CASSHPSGVSYNEQFF; DNA: TGCGCCAGCAGCCACCCTAGCGGGGTCTCCTACAATGAGCAGTTCTTC
D: TRBD2; J: TRBJ2-1; V: TRBV7-2; size: -; CDR3: CASSPGLAIFFF; DNA: TGTGCCAGCAGCCCTGGACTAGCGATATTTTTCTTC
D: TRBD2; J: TRBJ2-3; V: TRBV4-1; size: -; CDR3: CASSQEPSGSPYTDTQYF; DNA: TGCGCCAGCAGCCAAGAGCCTAGCGGGAGCCCTTACACAGATACGCAGTATTTT